One and the same sample provided the 28 T cell receptor beta chains below, sequenced in a study of OX40 agonist ivuxolimab in advanced cancers. Sequenced by immunoSEQ multiplex PCR; TCRdb stores in-frame clones only, minus some. The sample holds about 55,000 clones, approximately 83% seen once. The source material was CD4+ or CD8+ T cells sorted from blood, sampled in a trial of the OX40 agonist ivuxolimab. The receptors come from an adult with an advanced solid tumor such as melanoma, head and neck, liver or kidney cancer.

This chain joins TRBV11-3 and TRBJ1-1, with unresolved D. Germline CDR1 SGHNT, CDR2 YENEEA. The V gene lost 0 bases and the J gene lost 1 base, with 3 bases spanning the gap. This CDR3 comprises 13 residues. In DNA form, the CDR3 reads TGTGCCAGCAGCTTAGATGGGAACACTGAAGCTTTCTTT. It codes for CASSLDGNTEAFF.

The rearrangement links TRBV27 to TRBJ2-1, with a tentative D call TRBD2 (6 bases). With 6 bases removed from V and 7 bases from J, the gap between germline ends came to 19 bases. Germline CDR1 and CDR2: MNHEY and SMNVEV (reference sequence). The CDR3 consists of 15 residues. The CDR3 DNA reads as TGTGCCAGCAGCCCCGACGGTGGGGCGGGGAATGAGCAGTTCTTC. This translates into CASSPDGGAGNEQFF.

The V gene is TRBV7-3, the J gene TRBJ1-1; a possible D gene is TRBD1 (6 bases). Trimming took 2 bases from V and 4 from J, leaving 14 bases between them. The germline gives CDR1 SGHTA, CDR2 FQGTGA. The CDR3 spans 15 residues. This CDR3 is CASSLYPGAVTEAFF. The CDR3 region has the DNA TGTGCCAGCAGCTTATACCCGGGGGCGGTCACTGAAGCTTTCTTT.

This clone came up a few times. The chain employs TRBV19 and TRBJ1-4; unclear D gene. The CDR3 has 17 residues. The V gene lost 0 bases and the J gene lost 0 bases, with 11 bases spanning the gap. Germline CDR1 is LNHDA and CDR2 is SQIVND (reference sequence). CDR3 in amino acids: CASSIDRVGATNEKLFF. The DNA for the CDR3 is TGTGCCAGTAGTATAGATCGGGTGGGTGCAACTAATGAAAAACTGTTTTTT.

This clone was seen only a few times. This chain uses TRBV7-9 with TRBJ1-2; D ambiguous. CDR3 length: 14 amino acids. Per germline, CDR1 SEHNR and CDR2 FQNEAQ (reference sequence). The V end was cut by 0 bases, the J end by 4 bases, with 9 bases between. The CDR3 loop is CASSLATLAYGYTF. CDR3 sequence (DNA): TGTGCCAGCAGCTTAGCAACCCTCGCCTATGGCTACACCTTC.

This sequence joins TRBV5-1 and TRBJ2-3; D unresolved. Germline V gene lookup returns CDR1 SGHRS and CDR2 YFSETQ. This CDR3 contains 13 residues. The germline V and J ends were trimmed by 4 bases and 2 bases, with 8 bases remaining between them. CDR3 in DNA: TGCGCCAGCAGCGCCCTTTACACAGATACGCAGTATTTT. Its protein product is CASSALYTDTQYF. The entire variable domain, with the rest obtained from reference TRBV5-1 and TRBJ2-3, is as follows: KAGVTQTPRYLIKTRGQQVTLSCSPISGHRSVSWYQQTPGQGLQFLFEYFSETQRNKGNFPGRFSGRQFSNSRSEMNVSTLELGDSALYLCASSALYTDTQYFGPGTRLTVL.

This rearrangement joins TRBV5-4 to TRBJ1-2, with 12 bases fitting TRBD1. Germline trimming cut 0 bases from V and 8 bases from J; bases unmatched to any gene: 5. CDR3 size: 15 residues. Germline-derived CDR1 and CDR2 are SGHNT and YYREEE (reference sequence). In DNA form, the CDR3 reads TGTGCCAGCAGCTTGGTGGGACAGGGGGCAGTAGGCTACACCTTC. This gives the protein CASSLVGQGAVGYTF.

There are a few counts of this clone. The chain is built from TRBV2 and TRBJ1-2; 7 bases are a match to TRBD1. The CDR3 contains 11 residues. The V segment lost 7 bases and the J segment 8 bases; nucleotides outside the gene matches: 4. Germline V gene data show CDR1 as SNHLY and CDR2 as FYNNEI. The CDR3 region has the DNA TGTGCCAGCACCACAGGGGTCGGCTACACCTTC. Its translation: CASTTGVGYTF.

This clone was counted a few times. The rearrangement links TRBV6-6 to TRBJ1-1; 7 positions match TRBD1. The ends lost 5 bases at V and 1 base at J; junction bases unmatched: 4. The CDR3 totals 14 residues. Germline V gene sequence: CDR1 MNHNY, CDR2 SVGAGI (reference sequence). CDR3 nucleotide sequence: TGTGCCAGCAGTCACCGACAGGGGAACACTGAAGCTTTCTTT. This translates into CASSHRQGNTEAFF.

The gene calls are TRBV18 and TRBJ1-1; D unclear. Trimming shortened V by 6 bases and J by 0 bases, and 20 bases separated the two germline ends. The germline gives CDR1 KGHSH, CDR2 LQKENI. This CDR3 spans 17 amino acids. The CDR3 nucleotides are TGTGCCAGCTCGACCAGCCGGGGTGCCCGCATGAACACTGAAGCTTTCTTT. Its protein product is CASSTSRGARMNTEAFF.

This clone was counted between two and nine times. The chain couples TRBV4-3 to TRBJ1-2, with D possibly TRBD1 on 6 matching bases. The V and J ends lost 0 bases and 10 bases respectively, with 21 bases between them. CDR3 length: 16 residues. The germline gives CDR1 LGHNA, CDR2 YSLEER. CDR3 loop: CASSQDPGETLTIYTF. The CDR3 DNA is TGCGCCAGCAGCCAAGATCCAGGGGAGACCCTGACGATCTACACCTTC.

This chain connects TRBV29-1 to TRBJ1-2; 10 bases agree with TRBD1. Trimming cost V 0 bases and J 8 bases; bases outside gene matches: 9. CDR1 and CDR2 (germline): SQVTM, ANQGSEA. CDR3 length: 15 residues. The DNA of the CDR3 is TGCAGCGTTGAAGATTGGGGGACAGGGGATCGCGGCTACACCTTC. This translates into CSVEDWGTGDRGYTF.

The chain recombines TRBV6-5 with TRBJ2-2; TRBD2 might be the D (5 bases). The CDR3 has 13 amino acids. V was trimmed by 5 bases and J by 5 bases, leaving 9 bases between them. Germline CDR1 is MNHEY and CDR2 is SVGAGI. In DNA form, the CDR3 reads TGTGCCAGCAGTGTTAGAGGGACCGGGGAGCTGTTTTTT. Its translation is CASSVRGTGELFF.

V gene TRBV15 combines with J gene TRBJ1-6, with 7 bases that match TRBD1. The germline CDR1 and CDR2 sequences are LNHNV and YYDKDF (reference sequence). The CDR3 consists of 20 residues. The J segment lost 4 bases and the V segment lost 2 bases, leaving 17 bases of the junction unmatched. The CDR3 DNA reads as TGTGCCACCAGCAGACAACACTTGACCGCGGACAGGAGTTATAATTCACCCCTCCACTTT. Amino acid sequence: CATSRQHLTADRSYNSPLHF.

This chain joins TRBV2 and TRBJ2-7, with a weak D call TRBD1 (5 bases). Germline assignment: CDR1 SNHLY and CDR2 FYNNEI. Trimming took 7 bases from V and 2 from J, leaving 15 bases between them. The CDR3 length is 14 residues. This CDR3 is CASTPQDLPYEQYF. In DNA form, the CDR3 reads TGTGCCAGCACCCCACAGGATCTTCCCTACGAGCAGTACTTC.

The CDR3 here is CASSVVRGMNTEAFF. Here the CDR3 DNA reads TGTGCCAGCAGCGTAGTCAGGGGTATGAACACTGAAGCTTTCTTT. The chain has TRBV9 and TRBJ1-1; TRBD1 is a possible D gene (6 bases). This CDR3 is built from 15 residues. CDR1 and CDR2 (germline): SGDLS, YYNGEE. The V and J ends lost 0 bases and 0 bases respectively, with 9 bases between them.

The rearrangement links TRBV5-8 to TRBJ2-7; D remains unclear. V lost 2 bases, J lost 4 bases, and 4 bases lay in between. Germline values: CDR1 SGHTS, CDR2 YDEGEE. The CDR3 runs 11 residues. CDR3: CASSFGYEQYF. In DNA, the CDR3 is TGTGCCAGCAGCTTCGGGTACGAGCAGTACTTC.

J is TRBJ2-1 and V is TRBV4-1; D perhaps matches TRBD2 (5 bases). Germline assignment: CDR1 MGHRA and CDR2 YSYEKL. Deletions cut 0 bases from V and 7 bases from J, with 10 bases between. CDR3 length equals 14 residues. CDR3 in DNA: TGCGCCAGCAGCCAAGATGGTAGCGAGAATGAGCAGTTCTTC. As protein: CASSQDGSENEQFF.

CDR3: CASSWLGDEQFF. The CDR3 DNA reads TGCGCCAGCAGCTGGCTCGGGGATGAGCAGTTCTTC. The chain couples TRBV5-1 to TRBJ2-1; D is perhaps TRBD2 (5 bases). This CDR3 spans 12 amino acids. CDR1 is SGHRS and CDR2 is YFSETQ in the germline V gene. V shed 3 bases and J shed 8 bases, with 9 bases lying between them.

The genes are TRBV7-8 and TRBJ2-7; unclear D gene. CDR3 size: 15 residues. Trimming removed 1 base at V and 0 bases at J, with 10 bases between. Looked up from germline, CDR1 is SGHVS and CDR2 is FQNEAQ. The CDR3 region has the DNA TGTGCCAGCAGCTTAGGGAGTTATAGCTCCTACGAGCAGTACTTC. This encodes CASSLGSYSSYEQYF. Variable domain in full (rest from reference TRBV7-8 and TRBJ2-7): GAGVSQSPRYKVAKRGQDVALRCDPISGHVSLFWYQQALGQGPEFLTYFQNEAQLDKSGLPSDRFFAERPEGSVSTLKIQRTQQEDSAVYLCASSLGSYSSYEQYFGPGTRLTVT.

J is TRBJ2-1 and V is TRBV7-3; D perhaps matches TRBD2 (5 bases). Germline V lookup: CDR1 SGHTA, CDR2 FQGTGA. Deletions cut 5 bases from V and 9 bases from J, with 11 bases between. The length of the CDR3 is 12 residues. DNA for the CDR3: TGTGCCAGCAGCCTTGGACGGGGTGAGCAGTTCTTC. Its protein product is CASSLGRGEQFF.

V gene TRBV27 combines with J gene TRBJ2-1; D gene uncertain. V lost 2 bases and J 0 bases, leaving 11 bases between the germline ends. Germline V lookup: CDR1 MNHEY, CDR2 SMNVEV (reference sequence). This CDR3 comprises 16 residues. The CDR3 region has the DNA TGTGCCAGCAGTTTAGGTGGGCTGTCCTCCTACAATGAGCAGTTCTTC. This encodes CASSLGGLSSYNEQFF.

The rearrangement links TRBV9 to TRBJ2-3; 9 bases align to TRBD1. In germline, CDR1 is SGDLS, CDR2 YYNGEE. Losses at the gene ends were 3 bases for V and 3 bases for J; bases not matched to a gene: 8. The CDR3 runs to 16 residues. The CDR3 DNA reads TGTGCCAGCAGCGAAGGAGGGACAGGGTTAACAGATACGCAGTATTTT. Protein sequence: CASSEGGTGLTDTQYF.

V usage is TRBV27 and J usage is TRBJ2-1, with TRBD1 matching 12 bases. The trim removed 3 bases at V and 9 bases at J, leaving 6 bases unmatched. Germline CDR1 MNHEY, CDR2 SMNVEV (reference sequence). The CDR3 sequence is 15 residues long. In DNA, the CDR3 is TGTGCCAGCAGTTTCTCCGGGACAGGGGGCGGTGAGCAGTTCTTC. It encodes CASSFSGTGGGEQFF.

This clone has a single count. The chain joins TRBV6-5 to TRBJ2-1; 7 nucleotides agree with TRBD1. The trim removed 2 bases at V and 7 bases at J, leaving 8 bases unmatched. Germline V lookup: CDR1 MNHEY, CDR2 SVGAGI. The CDR3 length is 15 residues. CDR3 coding DNA: TGTGCCAGCAGTTACCGGGACAGCTCGTGGAATGAGCAGTTCTTC. It yields the protein CASSYRDSSWNEQFF.

The CDR3 sequence: CASSLRTGGTEAFF. CDR3 DNA sequence: TGTGCCAGCAGCCTACGAACAGGGGGCACTGAAGCTTTCTTT. The J gene is TRBJ1-1, the V gene TRBV13; TRBD1 matches at 8 bases. The J segment lost 4 bases and the V segment lost 5 bases, leaving 6 bases of the junction unmatched. CDR3 length: 14 amino acids. Germline CDR1 is PRHDT and CDR2 is FYEKMQ (reference sequence).

This clone showed up just once. The chain is built from TRBV6-5 and TRBJ2-3, with D uncertain. CDR3 size: 16 residues. Trimming took off 3 bases at V and 2 bases at J, with 15 bases between the two ends. Germline-derived CDR1 and CDR2 are MNHEY and SVGAGI. The CDR3: CASSYSETLTTDTQYF. In DNA, the CDR3 is TGTGCCAGCAGTTATTCAGAGACCCTTACCACAGATACGCAGTATTTT.

This sequence joins TRBV27 and TRBJ1-2; a weak D match, TRBD1 (5 bases). This CDR3 spans 15 amino acids. The ends were cut back, 2 bases at V and 5 bases at J, with 15 bases in the middle. CDR1 MNHEY and CDR2 SMNVEV come from the germline V gene (reference sequence). The CDR3 bases are TGTGCCAGCAGTTTAAGCGGGGCAGAGATTTATGGCTACACCTTC. It codes for CASSLSGAEIYGYTF.